This is a list of T cell receptor beta chains from one sample in a study of OX40 agonist ivuxolimab in advanced cancers. Generated by immunoSEQ multiplex PCR, the TCRdb table keeps only in-frame clones and is missing some. There are 28,000 or so clones in the sample; 79% occur only once, and about a quarter lies in the top ten. The starting material was CD4+ or CD8+ T cells sorted from blood, obtained in a trial of the OX40 agonist ivuxolimab. The receptors derive from an adult with an advanced solid tumor such as melanoma, head and neck, liver or kidney cancer. CDR3s leave out the opening cysteine and the closing phenylalanine or tryptophan. Fields, in order: V gene, J gene, CDR3 protein.

V gene: TRBV7-6; J gene: TRBJ1-1; CDR3 protein: ASSLGLEMNTEAF
V gene: TRBV6-1; J gene: TRBJ2-5; CDR3 protein: ASSEALLGQETQY
V gene: TRBV4-3; J gene: TRBJ1-1; CDR3 protein: ASSQDIGLNKAF
V gene: TRBV9; J gene: TRBJ2-3; CDR3 protein: ASSSTGTPADTQY
V gene: TRBV28; J gene: TRBJ1-1; CDR3 protein: ASSIRQREAF
V gene: TRBV4-3; J gene: TRBJ2-7; CDR3 protein: ASSQELGSGSSYEQY
V gene: TRBV11-3; J gene: TRBJ2-5; CDR3 protein: ASSGRGPQETQY
V gene: TRBV6-5; J gene: TRBJ1-1; CDR3 protein: ASSSAFLSEAF
V gene: TRBV5-6; J gene: TRBJ1-3; CDR3 protein: ASSAPGPSGNTIY
V gene: TRBV11-1; J gene: TRBJ2-5; CDR3 protein: ASSLEGETQY
V gene: TRBV27; J gene: TRBJ2-3; CDR3 protein: ASSPPDSTDTQY
V gene: TRBV10-3; J gene: TRBJ2-7; CDR3 protein: AISESVEQY
V gene: TRBV5-6; J gene: TRBJ2-1; CDR3 protein: AKEPGLAGVISYNEQF
V gene: TRBV5-1; J gene: TRBJ2-1; CDR3 protein: ASSPATSSYNEQF
V gene: TRBV27; J gene: TRBJ2-3; CDR3 protein: ASRIAGGTDTQY
V gene: TRBV27; J gene: TRBJ2-1; CDR3 protein: ASSFSKRNEQF
V gene: TRBV11-1; J gene: TRBJ2-7; CDR3 protein: ASSPGQGHEQY
V gene: TRBV28; J gene: TRBJ1-1; CDR3 protein: ASSLGQGDTEAF
V gene: TRBV13; J gene: TRBJ2-7; CDR3 protein: ASSSAQGQTYEQY
V gene: TRBV28; J gene: TRBJ1-2; CDR3 protein: ASSLNREPFGYT
V gene: TRBV5-6; J gene: TRBJ1-2; CDR3 protein: ASSLGGYT
V gene: TRBV7-9; J gene: TRBJ2-3; CDR3 protein: ASSFLADTQY
V gene: TRBV19; J gene: TRBJ1-1; CDR3 protein: ASSPGTGRDTEAF
V gene: TRBV4-3; J gene: TRBJ2-7; CDR3 protein: ASSQSGLAHEQY
V gene: TRBV11-2; J gene: TRBJ1-5; CDR3 protein: ASSLLEGLGQPQH
V gene: TRBV7-9; J gene: TRBJ1-6; CDR3 protein: ASSPPVTGSPLH
V gene: TRBV2; J gene: TRBJ2-2; CDR3 protein: ASSLQPDTGELF
V gene: TRBV5-3; J gene: TRBJ2-7; CDR3 protein: ASSTWTGDEQY
V gene: TRBV27; J gene: TRBJ2-7; CDR3 protein: ASWDRGAREQY
V gene: TRBV9; J gene: TRBJ2-1; CDR3 protein: ASSKTSGRGNEQF
V gene: TRBV28; J gene: TRBJ2-5; CDR3 protein: ASSLRSQQETQY
V gene: TRBV7-6; J gene: TRBJ1-3; CDR3 protein: ASSFSWDTIY
V gene: TRBV23-1; J gene: TRBJ2-2; CDR3 protein: ASSPVPREGVNTGELF
V gene: TRBV28; J gene: TRBJ2-3; CDR3 protein: ASSLGMLGGTTDTQY
V gene: TRBV5-4; J gene: TRBJ2-2; CDR3 protein: ASSSTSGRNTGELF
V gene: TRBV30; J gene: TRBJ2-2; CDR3 protein: GTSGSDTGELF
V gene: TRBV19; J gene: TRBJ2-4; CDR3 protein: ATQVSDPAKNIQY
V gene: TRBV27; J gene: TRBJ1-5; CDR3 protein: ASSFGRNNQPQH
V gene: TRBV7-9; J gene: TRBJ1-1; CDR3 protein: ASSFGEGTEAF
V gene: TRBV27; J gene: TRBJ1-1; CDR3 protein: ASSLSGPHEAF
V gene: TRBV19; J gene: TRBJ1-4; CDR3 protein: ASSIRDRAEKLF
V gene: TRBV10-3; J gene: TRBJ2-2; CDR3 protein: AISEGGELF
V gene: TRBV6-1; J gene: TRBJ1-3; CDR3 protein: ASSEVPGLSSRL
V gene: TRBV5-1; J gene: TRBJ2-3; CDR3 protein: ASSEGGTDTQY